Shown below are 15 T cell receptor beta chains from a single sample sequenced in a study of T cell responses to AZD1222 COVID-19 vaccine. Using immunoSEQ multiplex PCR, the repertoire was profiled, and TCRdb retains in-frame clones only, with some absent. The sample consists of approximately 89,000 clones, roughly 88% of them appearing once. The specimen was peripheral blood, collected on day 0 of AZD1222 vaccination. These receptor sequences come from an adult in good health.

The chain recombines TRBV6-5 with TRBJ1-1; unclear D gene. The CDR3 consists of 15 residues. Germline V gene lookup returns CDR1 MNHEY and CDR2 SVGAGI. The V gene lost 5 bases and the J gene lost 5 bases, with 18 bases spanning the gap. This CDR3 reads CASSTEPWGSTEAFF. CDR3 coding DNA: TGTGCCAGCAGTACCGAGCCCTGGGGATCAACTGAAGCTTTCTTT.

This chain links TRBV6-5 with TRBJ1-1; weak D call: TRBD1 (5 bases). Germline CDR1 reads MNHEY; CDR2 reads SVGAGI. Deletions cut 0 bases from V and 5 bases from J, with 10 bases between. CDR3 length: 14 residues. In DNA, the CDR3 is TGTGCCAGCAGTTACTCCCGGGGGGTTACTGAAGCTTTCTTT. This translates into CASSYSRGVTEAFF.

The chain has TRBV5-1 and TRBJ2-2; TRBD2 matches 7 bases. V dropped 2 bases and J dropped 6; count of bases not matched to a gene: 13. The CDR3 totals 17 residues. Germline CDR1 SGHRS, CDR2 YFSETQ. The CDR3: CASSFRLAERRPGELFF. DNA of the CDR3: TGCGCCAGCAGCTTCAGACTAGCTGAACGTCGTCCCGGGGAGCTGTTTTTT.

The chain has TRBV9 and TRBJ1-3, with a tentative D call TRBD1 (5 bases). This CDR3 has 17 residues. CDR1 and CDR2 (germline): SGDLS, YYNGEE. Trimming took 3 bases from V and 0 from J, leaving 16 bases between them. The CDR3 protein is CASSETAPGASGNTIYF. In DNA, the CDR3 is TGTGCCAGCAGCGAGACAGCTCCTGGGGCCTCTGGAAACACCATATATTTT.

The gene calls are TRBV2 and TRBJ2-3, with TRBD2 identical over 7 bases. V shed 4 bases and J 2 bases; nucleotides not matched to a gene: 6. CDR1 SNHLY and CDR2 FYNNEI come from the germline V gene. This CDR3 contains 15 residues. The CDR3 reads CASSVWRGNTDTQYF. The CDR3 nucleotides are TGTGCCAGCAGTGTCTGGCGGGGGAACACAGATACGCAGTATTTT. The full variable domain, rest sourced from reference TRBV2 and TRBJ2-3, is EPEVTQTPSHQVTQMGQEVILRCVPISNHLYFYWYRQILGQKVEFLVSFYNNEISEKSEIFDDQFSVERPDGSNFTLKIRSTKLEDSAMYFCASSVWRGNTDTQYFGPGTRLTVL.

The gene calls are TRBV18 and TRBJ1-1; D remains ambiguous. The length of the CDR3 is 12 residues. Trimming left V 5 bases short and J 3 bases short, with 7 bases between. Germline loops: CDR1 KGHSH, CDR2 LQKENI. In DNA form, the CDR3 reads TGTGCCAGCTCAGCAGCGGACACTGAAGCTTTCTTT. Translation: CASSAADTEAFF.

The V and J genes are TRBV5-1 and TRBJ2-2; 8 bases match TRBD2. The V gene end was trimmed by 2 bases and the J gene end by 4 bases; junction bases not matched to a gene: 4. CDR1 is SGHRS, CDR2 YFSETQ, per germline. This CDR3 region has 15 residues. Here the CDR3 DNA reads TGCGCCAGCAGCTTTCGCGGGGGGACCACCGGGGAGCTGTTTTTT. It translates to CASSFRGGTTGELFF. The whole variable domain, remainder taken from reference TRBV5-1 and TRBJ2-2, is KAGVTQTPRYLIKTRGQQVTLSCSPISGHRSVSWYQQTPGQGLQFLFEYFSETQRNKGNFPGRFSGRQFSNSRSEMNVSTLELGDSALYLCASSFRGGTTGELFFGEGSRLTVL.

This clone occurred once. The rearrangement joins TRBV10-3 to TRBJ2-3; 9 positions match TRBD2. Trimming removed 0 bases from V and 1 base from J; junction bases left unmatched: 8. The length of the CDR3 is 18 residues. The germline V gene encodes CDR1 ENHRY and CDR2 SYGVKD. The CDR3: CAISESFSGGRGTDTQYF. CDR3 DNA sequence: TGTGCCATCAGTGAGTCGTTTAGCGGGGGTCGGGGCACAGATACGCAGTATTTT.

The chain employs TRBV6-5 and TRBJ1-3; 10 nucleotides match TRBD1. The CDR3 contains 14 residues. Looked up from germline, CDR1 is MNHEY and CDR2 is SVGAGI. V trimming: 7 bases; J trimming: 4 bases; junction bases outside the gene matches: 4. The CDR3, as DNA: TGTGCCAGCATTAGGGACAGGGGCGGAAACACCATATATTTT. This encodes CASIRDRGGNTIYF.

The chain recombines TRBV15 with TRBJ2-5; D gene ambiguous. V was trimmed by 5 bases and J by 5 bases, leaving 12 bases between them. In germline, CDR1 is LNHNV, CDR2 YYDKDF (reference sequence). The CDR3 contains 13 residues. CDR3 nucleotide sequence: TGTGCCACCAGCCCTAGTCCGACGGAGACCCAGTACTTC. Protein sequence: CATSPSPTETQYF.

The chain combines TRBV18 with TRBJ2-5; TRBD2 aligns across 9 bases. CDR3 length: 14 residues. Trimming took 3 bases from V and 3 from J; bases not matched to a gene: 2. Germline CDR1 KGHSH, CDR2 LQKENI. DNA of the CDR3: TGTGCCAGCTCACCGTCTAGCGGGGAAGAGACCCAGTACTTC. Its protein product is CASSPSSGEETQYF.

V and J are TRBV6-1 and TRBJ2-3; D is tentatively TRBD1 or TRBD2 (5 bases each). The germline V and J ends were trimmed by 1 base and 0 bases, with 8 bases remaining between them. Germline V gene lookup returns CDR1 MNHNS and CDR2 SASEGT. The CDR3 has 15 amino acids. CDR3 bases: TGTGCCAGCAGTGAAGGAGGGGTTAGCACAGATACGCAGTATTTT. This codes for CASSEGGVSTDTQYF.

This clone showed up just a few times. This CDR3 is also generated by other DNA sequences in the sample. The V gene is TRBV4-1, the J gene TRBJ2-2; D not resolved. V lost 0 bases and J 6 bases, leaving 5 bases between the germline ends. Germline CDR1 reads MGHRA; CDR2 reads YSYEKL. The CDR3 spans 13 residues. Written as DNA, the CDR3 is TGCGCCAGCAGCCAAGATCTGGCCGGGGAGCTGTTTTTT. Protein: CASSQDLAGELFF.

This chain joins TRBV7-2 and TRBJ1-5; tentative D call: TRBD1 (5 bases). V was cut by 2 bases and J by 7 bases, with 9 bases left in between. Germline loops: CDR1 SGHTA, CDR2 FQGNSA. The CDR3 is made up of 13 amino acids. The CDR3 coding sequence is TGTGCCAGCAGCTTACGGAGGGACCAGCCCCAGCATTTT. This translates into CASSLRRDQPQHF.

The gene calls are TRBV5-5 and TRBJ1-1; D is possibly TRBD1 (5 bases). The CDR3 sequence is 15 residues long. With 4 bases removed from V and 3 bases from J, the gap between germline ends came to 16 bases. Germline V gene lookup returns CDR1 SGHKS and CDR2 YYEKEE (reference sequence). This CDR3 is CASSPGARRDTEAFF. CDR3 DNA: TGTGCCAGCAGCCCCGGGGCCCGGCGAGACACTGAAGCTTTCTTT.